Below are 10 T cell receptor beta chains sequenced from a single sample in a study of T and B cells in COVID-19 patients. BIOMED2 TRB-A/B primer pools were used in multiplex TRB PCR. In TCRdb, the multiplex PCR reads were re-called with MiXCR into one record per CDR3 protein. The sample has roughly 3,800 distinct CDR3 sequences, about 27% seen once. Blood genomic DNA input for TRB amplification was 250-500 ng. Sequenced sample: blood. These receptors came from a human donor with active COVID-19. The donor label of this sample is uncertain.

A note on this clonotype: One base away lies a much larger clone, so this may be a sequencing read error. The rearrangement links TRBV6-1 to TRBJ2-7; 8 positions agree with TRBD1. Germline CDR1 is MNHNS and CDR2 is SASEGT. This CDR3 region has 13 residues. Trimming removed 11 bases from V and 6 bases from J; junction bases left unmatched: 12. CDR3 sequence: CAEGLDRDTEQYF. DNA of the CDR3: TGTGCCGAGGGATTGGACAGGGACACCGAGCAGTACTTC.

This clonotype was recorded a few times. The chain employs TRBV6-4 and TRBJ1-2, with D perhaps TRBD1 (6 bases). V gave up 5 bases and J gave up 8 bases, with 18 bases separating them. The CDR3 spans 14 residues. Germline CDR1 reads MRHNA; CDR2 reads SNTAGT. The CDR3 is CASSSDSRSVGYTF. CDR3 in DNA: TGTGCCAGCAGTTCGGACAGTCGGTCGGTGGGCTACACCTTC.

The rearrangement links TRBV6-2 or TRBV6-3 to TRBJ1-2; either TRBD1 or TRBD2 may fit D (6 bases each). The DNA end favors TRBJ2-7, so the J call may be wrong. The CDR3 is 14 amino acids. CDR1 and CDR2 (germline): MNHEY, SVGEGT. CDR3 coding DNA: TGTGCCAGCAGCTCAGGGGACTGGGCTAGGGAGCAGTACTTC. Residues: CASSSGDWAREQYF.

By its share, this clonotype is medium-sized (0.01 to 0.1%). Written as DNA, the CDR3 is TGTGCCAGTAGTATAAAGGGGGTAGGGACTGAAGCTTTCTTT. This gives the protein CASSIKGVGTEAFF. The gene calls are TRBV19 and TRBJ1-1, with D tentatively TRBD1 (6 bases). V lost 2 bases and J 5 bases, leaving 12 bases between the germline ends. This CDR3 is 14 amino acids long. The germline CDR1 and CDR2 sequences are LNHDA and SQIVND (reference sequence). Supplemented by reference TRBV19 and TRBJ1-1, the full variable domain reads DGGITQSPKYLFRKEGQNVTLSCEQNLNHDAMYWYRQDPGQGLRLIYYSQIVNDFQKGDIAEGYSVSREKKESFPLTVTSAQKNPTAFYLCASSIKGVGTEAFFGQGTRLTVV.

This clonotype turned up a few times. The gene calls are TRBV6-2 or TRBV6-3 and TRBJ1-5; possible D gene TRBD1, 5 bases. The CDR3 runs to 12 residues. The germline gives CDR1 MNHEY, CDR2 SVGEGT. Trimming pared 10 bases from V and 5 bases from J, leaving 12 bases between. In nucleotides, the CDR3 is TGTGCCAACTCCGGACACTATCAGCCCCAGCATTTT. As protein: CANSGHYQPQHF.

The V and J genes are TRBV4-1 and TRBJ2-1; 9 bases fit TRBD2. J lost 0 bases, V lost 4 bases, and 4 bases had no gene match. Looked up from germline, CDR1 is MGHRA and CDR2 is YSYEKL. This CDR3 has 16 amino acids. The CDR3 reads CASSPGSGGSYNEQFF. The DNA of the CDR3 is TGCGCCAGCAGCCCCGGTAGCGGGGGCTCCTACAATGAGCAGTTCTTC.

The chain uses TRBV5-1 and TRBJ1-1; no clear D gene. Germline CDR1 SGHRS, CDR2 YFSETQ. CDR3 length equals 15 residues. V was cut by 4 bases and J by 3 bases, with 16 bases left in between. The CDR3 sequence: CASSLGPGEYTEAFF. CDR3 DNA sequence: TGCGCCAGCAGCCTGGGCCCCGGAGAGTACACTGAAGCTTTCTTT.

This clonotype was picked up many times. The chain links TRBV6-1 to TRBJ2-7; 8 bases align to TRBD1. This CDR3 is built from 13 residues. V was clipped by 3 bases and J by 4 bases; unmatched bases: 2. Germline V gene lookup returns CDR1 MNHNS and CDR2 SASEGT. Here the CDR3 reads CASSDDRGYEQYF. CDR3 nucleotide sequence: TGTGCCAGCAGTGACGACAGGGGATACGAGCAGTACTTC.

Notes on this clonotype: Possible read error: a much larger clone is one base away. V gene TRBV6-5 combines with J gene TRBJ2-6; TRBD1 matches at 9 bases. Germline CDR1 and CDR2: MNHEY and SVGAGI. CDR3 length equals 20 residues. CDR3 DNA sequence: TGTGCCAGCGGTTACTCAATTCCGGGACAGGGCTTAATCGGGGCCAACGTCCTGACTTTC. This sequence encodes CASGYSIPGQGLIGANVLTF.

This clonotype is labeled as medium-sized. The chain is built from TRBV27 and TRBJ1-2; perhaps TRBD1 as D (6 bases). Germline CDR1 MNHEY, CDR2 SMNVEV (reference sequence). The CDR3 sequence is 12 residues long. The V gene lost 6 bases and the J gene lost 8 bases, with 13 bases spanning the gap. The CDR3 protein is CASRPQGSGYTF. In nucleotides, the CDR3 is TGTGCCAGCAGACCCCAGGGGAGCGGCTACACCTTC.